This entry lists 27 T cell receptor beta chains sequenced from one sample in a study of OX40 agonist ivuxolimab in advanced cancers. Generated by immunoSEQ multiplex PCR, the TCRdb table keeps only in-frame clones and is missing some. The sample lists about 58,000 clones; around four fifths were seen once. The sample in question was CD4+ or CD8+ T cells sorted from blood, obtained in a trial of the OX40 agonist ivuxolimab. These receptors were obtained from an adult with an advanced solid tumor such as melanoma, head and neck, liver or kidney cancer.

The V and J genes are TRBV7-9 and TRBJ1-4, with D perhaps TRBD1 (6 bases). Germline CDR1 SEHNR, CDR2 FQNEAQ (reference sequence). V shed 0 bases and J shed 8 bases, with 10 bases lying between them. CDR3 size: 14 residues. DNA of the CDR3: TGTGCCAGCAGCTTAGCACAGGGTGAGGAAAAACTGTTTTTT. Translation: CASSLAQGEEKLFF.

This clone turned up a few times. V is TRBV7-9 and J is TRBJ1-1; 10 positions match TRBD1. CDR3 length: 14 amino acids. The germline V gene encodes CDR1 SEHNR and CDR2 FQNEAQ (reference sequence). V was clipped by 5 bases and J by 1 base; unmatched bases: 1. CDR3 nucleotide sequence: TGTGCCAGCAGCGGGACAGGGGAGAACACTGAAGCTTTCTTT. The encoded protein is CASSGTGENTEAFF.

V usage is TRBV7-7 and J usage is TRBJ2-1; 7 bases agree with TRBD1. CDR3 length: 14 amino acids. Germline CDR1 is SSHAT and CDR2 is FNYEAQ (reference sequence). Losses at the gene ends were 0 bases for V and 8 bases for J; bases not matched to a gene: 4. For the CDR3, the DNA is TGTGCCAGCAGCTTAGCCGACAGGGCCCATGAGCAGTTCTTC. It codes for CASSLADRAHEQFF.

The V gene is TRBV6-5, the J gene TRBJ1-5; possible D gene TRBD1, 5 bases. The germline V gene has CDR1 MNHEY and CDR2 SVGAGI. CDR3 length: 15 residues. V lost 6 bases to trimming and J lost 4 bases, with 16 bases between them. CDR3 DNA: TGTGCCAGCAGCCTAGGGGCGGCAGTTAATCAGCCCCAGCATTTT. This gives the protein CASSLGAAVNQPQHF.

This chain links TRBV21-1 with TRBJ1-1; TRBD1 is taken as the D call from the table, unchecked against the DNA. TRBV21-1 is a pseudogene. The CDR3 is 14 amino acids. The CDR3 sequence is CASRSWGSYTEAFF. The CDR3 nucleotides read TGTGCCAGCAGGTCGTGGGGCTCTTACACTGAAGCTTTCTTT.

As concerns this clone: Other DNA sequences from this sample encode an identical CDR3 as well. The chain links TRBV7-9 to TRBJ2-7; D call uncertain. This CDR3 region has 14 residues. CDR1 and CDR2 (germline): SEHNR, FQNEAQ (reference sequence). Trimming removed 1 base from V and 2 bases from J, with 9 bases in between. The CDR3 region is CASSLGGPTYEQYF. The CDR3, as DNA: TGTGCCAGCAGCTTAGGGGGTCCCACCTACGAGCAGTACTTC.

This clone was observed a single time. The junction and the germline gene differ at one end; a read error may be behind it. J is TRBJ2-1 and V is TRBV11-2; a weak D match, TRBD1 (6 bases). CDR3 size: 16 residues. Looked up from germline, CDR1 is SGHAT and CDR2 is FQNNGV. CDR3 coding DNA: TGTGCCAGCAGCCTAGAGAGGGGACAATGGTACAATGAGCAGTTCTTC. Amino acid sequence: CASSLERGQWYNEQFF.

V gene TRBV9 combines with J gene TRBJ1-4, with 8 bases aligning to TRBD1. The germline V gene encodes CDR1 SGDLS and CDR2 YYNGEE. V gave up 3 bases and J gave up 4 bases; unmatched junction bases: 5. This CDR3 comprises 15 residues. Written as DNA, the CDR3 is TGTGCCAGCAGCGCCCAGGGGGCGCTTAATGAAAAACTGTTTTTT. Encoded protein: CASSAQGALNEKLFF. The full variable domain, with the rest looked up from reference TRBV9 and TRBJ1-4, is DSGVTQTPKHLITATGQRVTLRCSPRSGDLSVYWYQQSLDQGLQFLIQYYNGEERAKGNILERFSAQQFPDLHSELNLSSLELGDSALYFCASSAQGALNEKLFFGSGTQLSVL.

V gene TRBV28 combines with J gene TRBJ1-6, with unresolved D. Trimming took off 5 bases at V and 10 bases at J, with 15 bases between the two ends. The V gene's germline CDR1 is MDHEN and CDR2 SYDVKM. This CDR3 has 14 residues. CDR3 in DNA: TGTGCCAGCAGTCCACGGTCCACCCGATCACCCCTCCACTTT. It translates to CASSPRSTRSPLHF.

The chain recombines TRBV7-8 with TRBJ2-3; maybe TRBD1 (5 bases). Trimming removed 2 bases at V and 6 bases at J, with 9 bases between. CDR1 and CDR2 (germline): SGHVS, FQNEAQ. The CDR3 extends over 13 amino acids. Here the CDR3 DNA reads TGTGCCAGCAGCTTAATCAGGGTCGATACGCAGTATTTT. Its translation is CASSLIRVDTQYF.

This clone has just a few counts. The chain recombines TRBV7-6 with TRBJ1-4; D is uncertain. The CDR3 sequence is 14 residues long. The V and J ends lost 5 bases and 3 bases respectively, with 10 bases between them. The germline V gene encodes CDR1 SGHVS and CDR2 FNYEAQ. CDR3 bases: TGTGCCAGCAGCCTTGGGAGGTCTAATGAAAAACTGTTTTTT. Translation gives CASSLGRSNEKLFF.

The chain couples TRBV15 to TRBJ1-6; D is perhaps TRBD1 (5 bases). Germline V lookup: CDR1 LNHNV, CDR2 YYDKDF (reference sequence). The germline V and J ends were trimmed by 1 base and 8 bases, with 6 bases remaining between them. The CDR3 covers 13 residues. CDR3 DNA sequence: TGTGCCACCAGCAGAGGGGGCTATTCACCCCTCCACTTT. Translation: CATSRGGYSPLHF.

The CDR3 loop is CASSEDRGNYGYTF. CDR3 nucleotide sequence: TGTGCCAGCAGTGAGGACAGGGGTAACTATGGCTACACCTTC. J is TRBJ1-2 and V is TRBV6-1; 9 bases fit TRBD1. CDR3 length equals 14 residues. Trimming removed 3 bases from V and 1 base from J; junction bases left unmatched: 0. Germline V gene lookup returns CDR1 MNHNS and CDR2 SASEGT.

V and J are TRBV5-4 and TRBJ2-3; TRBD2 is a possible D gene (6 bases). Germline assignment: CDR1 SGHNT and CDR2 YYREEE (reference sequence). The CDR3 contains 14 residues. The V end lost 5 bases, the J end lost 5 bases, and 15 bases lay between the germline ends. CDR3 in DNA: TGTGCCAGCAGAGTGGGACTGCGGGAAGATACGCAGTATTTT. It specifies CASRVGLREDTQYF.

V and J are TRBV19 and TRBJ2-5; 9 bases agree with TRBD2. V gave up 2 bases and J gave up 2 bases; unmatched junction bases: 3. This CDR3 spans 15 amino acids. Germline CDR1 reads LNHDA; CDR2 reads SQIVND (reference sequence). The DNA of the CDR3 is TGTGCCAGTAGTATAACGACTAGCGGACAAGAGACCCAGTACTTC. Translation gives CASSITTSGQETQYF.

The V call is TRBV19, the J call TRBJ2-3; D may be TRBD1 (5 bases). This CDR3 region has 16 residues. Germline CDR1 and CDR2: LNHDA and SQIVND (reference sequence). V was clipped by 4 bases and J by 6 bases, with 20 bases between them. CDR3 DNA: TGTGCCAGTAGTAATGAGCGAAGAGACAGCCTTGATACGCAGTATTTT. It encodes CASSNERRDSLDTQYF.

This clone came up once. This chain uses TRBV5-1 with TRBJ2-5; TRBD1 matches at 9 bases. Germline CDR1 SGHRS, CDR2 YFSETQ. V shed 4 bases and J 2 bases; nucleotides not matched to a gene: 9. This CDR3 region has 16 residues. The CDR3 is CASSPAAGTGQETQYF. In DNA form, the CDR3 reads TGCGCCAGCAGCCCCGCGGCCGGGACAGGGCAAGAGACCCAGTACTTC.

This clone was picked up one time. This chain joins TRBV19 and TRBJ1-5; 9 positions agree with TRBD1. Germline V CDR1 and CDR2: LNHDA, SQIVND (reference sequence). J lost 2 bases, V lost 4 bases, and 3 bases had no gene match. The CDR3 consists of 15 residues. CDR3 in amino acids: CASSTDRGGNQPQHF. The CDR3, as DNA: TGTGCCAGTAGTACGGACAGGGGCGGCAATCAGCCCCAGCATTTT. The whole variable domain, filled in from reference TRBV19 and TRBJ1-5, reads DGGITQSPKYLFRKEGQNVTLSCEQNLNHDAMYWYRQDPGQGLRLIYYSQIVNDFQKGDIAEGYSVSREKKESFPLTVTSAQKNPTAFYLCASSTDRGGNQPQHFGDGTRLSIL.

This clone was picked up one time. CDR3 sequence reads: CASSSDRTSGFNEQFF. CDR3 DNA: TGTGCCAGCAGCTCAGACAGGACTAGCGGGTTCAATGAGCAGTTCTTC. This chain uses TRBV7-9 with TRBJ2-1, with 11 bases that match TRBD2. The CDR3 consists of 16 residues. With V trimmed by 4 bases and J by 6 bases, 8 bases remained unmatched. Germline V CDR1 and CDR2: SEHNR, FQNEAQ (reference sequence).

The rearrangement joins TRBV11-3 to TRBJ1-1, with 9 bases matching TRBD1. V was pared by 5 bases and J by 5 bases, with 6 bases of the junction left unmatched. Germline CDR1 reads SGHNT; CDR2 reads YENEEA. CDR3 length: 14 residues. CDR3 DNA: TGTGCCAGCAGCCACGGACAGGGGAATACTGAAGCTTTCTTT. This codes for CASSHGQGNTEAFF.

J is TRBJ2-5 and V is TRBV19, with 8 positions matching TRBD1. The ends lost 5 bases at V and 4 bases at J; junction bases unmatched: 6. CDR1 is LNHDA and CDR2 is SQIVND in the germline V gene (reference sequence). The CDR3 covers 14 residues. The CDR3 DNA is TGTGCCAGTAGTCTCGGACAGGGAGCAGAGACCCAGTACTTC. Translation gives CASSLGQGAETQYF. Variable domain in full (rest from reference TRBV19 and TRBJ2-5): DGGITQSPKYLFRKEGQNVTLSCEQNLNHDAMYWYRQDPGQGLRLIYYSQIVNDFQKGDIAEGYSVSREKKESFPLTVTSAQKNPTAFYLCASSLGQGAETQYFGPGTRLLVL.

This chain joins TRBV18 and TRBJ2-1; D gene ambiguous. The CDR3 length is 11 residues. Germline values: CDR1 KGHSH, CDR2 LQKENI. The V end was cut by 5 bases, the J end by 7 bases, with 6 bases between. CDR3 in amino acids: CASSAKNEQFF. CDR3 bases: TGTGCCAGCTCAGCTAAAAATGAGCAGTTCTTC. Full variable domain (missing parts from reference TRBV18 and TRBJ2-1): NAGVMQNPRHLVRRRGQEARLRCSPMKGHSHVYWYRQLPEEGLKFMVYLQKENIIDESGMPKERFSAEFPKEGPSILRIQQVVRGDSAAYFCASSAKNEQFFGPGTRLTVL.

This clone has only one observation. The chain is built from TRBV5-4 and TRBJ2-6, with D unclear. V gave up 5 bases and J gave up 2 bases, with 11 bases separating them. The CDR3 is 15 residues long. Germline lookup yields CDR1 SGHNT and CDR2 YYREEE (reference sequence). The CDR3 DNA follows: TGTGCCAGCAGTTTGACGGGTCCTGGGGCCAACGTCCTGACTTTC. Translated: CASSLTGPGANVLTF.

The chain links TRBV18 to TRBJ1-1, with D perhaps matching TRBD1 (5 bases). The length of the CDR3 is 13 residues. In germline, CDR1 is KGHSH, CDR2 LQKENI. Deletions cut 5 bases from V and 1 base from J, with 8 bases between. The CDR3 nucleotides are TGTGCCAGCTCATTGACAGAGAACACTGAAGCTTTCTTT. Its translation is CASSLTENTEAFF.

The chain joins TRBV12-5 to TRBJ2-1; D is perhaps TRBD2 (5 bases). Germline V gene lookup returns CDR1 LGHNT and CDR2 FRNRAP. Between the trimmed V and J ends, which lost 8 bases and 2 bases, there was a span of 25 bases. CDR3 length equals 18 residues. The CDR3 loop reads CASRRSLSGGPTYNEQFF. CDR3 DNA sequence: TGTGCTAGTCGTAGATCCCTTTCTGGCGGGCCCACCTACAATGAGCAGTTCTTC. The full variable domain, completed using reference TRBV12-5 and TRBJ2-1, is DARVTQTPRHKVTEMGQEVTMRCQPILGHNTVFWYRQTMMQGLELLAYFRNRAPLDDSGMPKDRFSAEMPDATLATLKIQPSEPRDSAVYFCASRRSLSGGPTYNEQFFGPGTRLTVL.

The rearrangement uses TRBV5-4 and TRBJ2-5; 7 bases match TRBD1. The J segment lost 4 bases and the V segment lost 4 bases, leaving 4 bases of the junction unmatched. There are 13 residues in the CDR3. Germline loops: CDR1 SGHNT, CDR2 YYREEE (reference sequence). CDR3 residues: CASSPNRGETQYF. The CDR3 DNA follows: TGTGCCAGCAGCCCCAACAGGGGAGAGACCCAGTACTTC.

The chain carries TRBV2 and TRBJ2-5; TRBD1 aligns across 10 bases. The CDR3 length is 15 residues. Germline V gives CDR1 SNHLY, CDR2 FYNNEI. The trim removed 5 bases at V and 4 bases at J, leaving 7 bases unmatched. The CDR3 DNA is TGTGCCAGCAGTACAACCGGGACAGGGGCAGAGACCCAGTACTTC. Translating gives CASSTTGTGAETQYF.